Listed here are 27 T cell receptor beta chains from one sample, sequenced in a study of vaccination and CD4 T cells after COVID-19. No antigens are known for them. Sample treatment: roughly 10-day PBMC culture with coronavirus spike peptide pools or control peptides (ViraFEST assay). Researchers used the Oncomine TCR Beta short-read assay to sequence DNA from cultured CD4+ T cells. TCRdb re-derived calls from the PCR reads in MiXCR, one entry per CDR3 protein. This table holds under 5,000 distinct CDR3 sequences, more than 35% found once. The sequencing used CD4+ T cells from blood, cultured in vitro, collected after SARS-CoV-2 vaccination. The receptor source for this set is a human donor who had recovered from COVID-19.

This clonotype was observed a few times. The chain couples TRBV27 to TRBJ2-1; 7 bases are shared with TRBD2. CDR3 size: 16 residues. Germline lookup yields CDR1 MNHEY and CDR2 SMNVEV (reference sequence). V shed 8 bases and J 3 bases; nucleotides not matched to a gene: 13. The CDR3 DNA follows: TGTGCCAGCCGACGGGCGGCGGGAGCGGACTACAATGAGCAGTTCTTC. Its protein is CASRRAAGADYNEQFF.

This clonotype was found a few times. The rearrangement joins TRBV5-1 to TRBJ1-2, with TRBD1 as a possible D gene (5 bases). CDR1 and CDR2 from the germline V gene are SGHRS and YFSETQ. The CDR3 has 13 residues. The V end lost 7 bases, the J end lost 4 bases, and 14 bases lay between the germline ends. CDR3 DNA: TGCGCCAGCGGAACAGGTAGCCGCTATGGCTACACCTTC. Translated, it gives CASGTGSRYGYTF. Full variable domain (remainder filled in from reference TRBV5-1 and TRBJ1-2): KAGVTQTPRYLIKTRGQQVTLSCSPISGHRSVSWYQQTPGQGLQFLFEYFSETQRNKGNFPGRFSGRQFSNSRSEMNVSTLELGDSALYLCASGTGSRYGYTFGSGTRLTVV.

The chain combines TRBV30 with TRBJ1-1; 11 nucleotides agree with TRBD1. Germline V gives CDR1 GTSNPN, CDR2 SVGIG (reference sequence). V shed 7 bases and J 5 bases; nucleotides not matched to a gene: 9. This CDR3 has 14 residues. CDR3 region: CALLGWDRGTEAFF. For the CDR3, the DNA is TGTGCCTTATTAGGTTGGGACAGGGGGACTGAAGCTTTCTTT.

The genes are TRBV7-6 and TRBJ2-2, with 14 nucleotides matching TRBD2. The CDR3 has 19 residues. V trimming: 5 bases; J trimming: 1 base; junction bases outside the gene matches: 9. The germline V gene encodes CDR1 SGHVS and CDR2 FNYEAQ. The CDR3 region has the DNA TGTGCCAGCAGCCCCATCGGACTAGCGGGGGGTCGGAACACCGGGGAGCTGTTTTTT. It is translated as CASSPIGLAGGRNTGELFF.

V usage is TRBV29-1 and J usage is TRBJ2-1; TRBD2 matches at 8 bases. There are 13 residues in the CDR3. The V gene end was trimmed by 7 bases and the J gene end by 7 bases; junction bases not matched to a gene: 9. The germline V gene has CDR1 SQVTM and CDR2 ANQGSEA. CDR3 DNA: TGCAGCGCCCGGGAGGGGCCGAGGAATGAGCAGTTCTTC. Encoded protein: CSAREGPRNEQFF.

This chain links TRBV15 with TRBJ1-6, with unresolved D. Germline V gene data show CDR1 as LNHNV and CDR2 as YYDKDF (reference sequence). The CDR3 has 16 residues. With 0 bases removed from V and 11 bases from J, the gap between germline ends came to 17 bases. This chain's CDR3 is CATSRDRLGPGPPLHF. The DNA of the CDR3 is TGTGCCACCAGCAGAGATCGGTTAGGCCCCGGACCACCCCTCCACTTT.

The chain employs TRBV7-2 and TRBJ1-3; 8 nucleotides agree with TRBD1. CDR1 SGHTA and CDR2 FQGNSA come from the germline V gene. V lost 2 bases, J lost 4 bases, and 7 bases stayed unmatched. The CDR3 contains 16 residues. The CDR3 here is CASSLQTTGVGNTIYF. The CDR3, as DNA: TGTGCCAGCAGCTTACAGACGACAGGGGTCGGAAACACCATATATTTT.

J is TRBJ2-1 and V is TRBV5-4; 12 positions match TRBD2. CDR1 SGHNT and CDR2 YYREEE come from the germline V gene (reference sequence). Unmatched junction bases numbered 4, after V lost 5 bases and J lost 4 bases. CDR3 length equals 15 residues. CDR3 sequence (DNA): TGTGCCAGCAGTATGACTAGCGGGGGATACAATGAGCAGTTCTTC. Protein sequence: CASSMTSGGYNEQFF.

CDR3 bases: TGTGCCAGCAGCTTATCCACCTCATTTAGCGGGGGGGCTGGAGATACGCAGTATTTT. Encoded protein: CASSLSTSFSGGAGDTQYF. The chain links TRBV7-8 to TRBJ2-3; 11 bases fit TRBD2. The CDR3 contains 19 residues. Germline V lookup: CDR1 SGHVS, CDR2 FQNEAQ. The J segment lost 5 bases and the V segment lost 2 bases, leaving 15 bases of the junction unmatched.

In its sample, this clonotype was seen a few times. The V gene is TRBV6-5, the J gene TRBJ1-2; D is possibly TRBD1 (5 bases). The CDR3 has 13 amino acids. V shed 2 bases and J shed 4 bases, with 8 bases lying between them. Germline V gives CDR1 MNHEY, CDR2 SVGAGI. The CDR3 coding sequence is TGTGCCAGCAGTTACGCGGGGCGCTATGGCTACACCTTC. Translated, it gives CASSYAGRYGYTF.

The chain combines TRBV19 with TRBJ2-5, with D possibly TRBD1 on 5 matching bases. The length of the CDR3 is 12 residues. From germline, CDR1 is LNHDA and CDR2 SQIVND (reference sequence). The V gene lost 5 bases and the J gene lost 5 bases, with 9 bases spanning the gap. CDR3 residues: CASSGSGETQYF. CDR3 in DNA: TGTGCCAGTAGTGGGTCAGGGGAGACCCAGTACTTC.

This clonotype was picked up a small number of times. The V call is TRBV28, the J call TRBJ1-2, with D maybe TRBD1 (5 bases). Trimming took 7 bases from V and 4 from J, leaving 13 bases between them. This CDR3 region has 13 residues. Germline-derived CDR1 and CDR2 are MDHEN and SYDVKM. CDR3 nucleotide sequence: TGTGCCAGCACGACTGACAGCTTCTATGGCTACACCTTC. The encoded protein is CASTTDSFYGYTF.

This clonotype was detected a few times. The V and J genes are TRBV20-1 and TRBJ1-5; 8 bases are shared with TRBD1. Losses at the gene ends were 0 bases for V and 11 bases for J; bases not matched to a gene: 9. Germline V gene lookup returns CDR1 DFQATT and CDR2 SNEGSKA (reference sequence). The CDR3 consists of 14 residues. CDR3 in DNA: TGCAGTGCTAGAGATGGACAGGGAATTGAGGCCCAGCATTTT. As protein: CSARDGQGIEAQHF.

The chain couples TRBV10-1 to TRBJ2-3; TRBD1 aligns across 8 bases. Germline values: CDR1 WNHNN, CDR2 SYGVQD (reference sequence). V lost 2 bases, J lost 3 bases, and 1 base stayed unmatched. This CDR3 is 14 amino acids long. CDR3 DNA: TGCGCCAGCAGTGAGGACAGGGGTACAGATACGCAGTATTTT. It yields the protein CASSEDRGTDTQYF.

The chain links TRBV20-1 to TRBJ1-2; D may be TRBD1 (6 bases). This CDR3 is 14 amino acids long. Germline V CDR1 and CDR2: DFQATT, SNEGSKA (reference sequence). V lost 0 bases to trimming and J lost 2 bases, with 10 bases between them. The CDR3 loop reads CSARDNRANYGYTF. The CDR3 DNA is TGCAGTGCTAGAGATAACAGGGCCAACTATGGCTACACCTTC.

This clonotype was seen a few times. V usage is TRBV27 and J usage is TRBJ1-2; perhaps TRBD1 as D (6 bases). There are 12 residues in the CDR3. V lost 10 bases, J lost 5 bases, and 14 bases lay in between. Germline V gene data show CDR1 as MNHEY and CDR2 as SMNVEV (reference sequence). CDR3 DNA sequence: TGTGCCACTGCGGACAGCTCGTATGGCTACACCTTC. It yields the protein CATADSSYGYTF.

This chain uses TRBV5-5 with TRBJ2-5, with TRBD1 identical over 8 bases. Germline CDR1 and CDR2: SGHKS and YYEKEE (reference sequence). V was pared by 4 bases and J by 7 bases, with 12 bases of the junction left unmatched. The CDR3 has 15 amino acids. DNA for the CDR3: TGTGCCAGCAGCCCGGGACAGGACCTCCAGGGGACCCAGTACTTC. Translating it yields CASSPGQDLQGTQYF.

The chain joins TRBV7-6 to TRBJ2-7; D gene ambiguous. Germline V gene sequence: CDR1 SGHVS, CDR2 FNYEAQ. The V end lost 1 base, the J end lost 1 base, and 14 bases lay between the germline ends. This CDR3 comprises 16 residues. The CDR3 here is CASSLDGRTLSYEQYF. In nucleotides, the CDR3 is TGTGCCAGCAGCTTAGATGGCAGGACGTTATCCTACGAGCAGTACTTC. The variable domain in full, with the rest retrieved from reference TRBV7-6 and TRBJ2-7, is GAGVSQSPRYKVTKRGQDVALRCDPISGHVSLYWYRQALGQGPEFLTYFNYEAQQDKSGLPNDRFSAERPEGSISTLTIQRTEQRDSAMYRCASSLDGRTLSYEQYFGPGTRLTVT.

This rearrangement joins TRBV29-1 to TRBJ2-1; D gene ambiguous. The germline gives CDR1 SQVTM, CDR2 ANQGSEA. There are 13 residues in the CDR3. V was clipped by 8 bases and J by 7 bases, with 18 bases between them. The DNA for the CDR3 is TGCAGCCTCTCGATCCTAAACGGGAATGAGCAGTTCTTC. Translation: CSLSILNGNEQFF.

This clonotype appeared a few times. The CDR3 region is CAISESGPSYEQYF. As DNA, the CDR3 is TGTGCCATCAGTGAGTCAGGCCCTTCCTACGAGCAGTACTTC. The chain couples TRBV10-3 to TRBJ2-7; D is undetermined. Germline CDR1 and CDR2: ENHRY and SYGVKD. This CDR3 has 14 residues. The ends were cut back, 0 bases at V and 1 base at J, with 7 bases in the middle.

In its sample, this clonotype was seen a few times. The V call is TRBV20-1, the J call TRBJ1-5, with 8 nucleotides matching TRBD1. The V gene end was trimmed by 4 bases and the J gene end by 2 bases; junction bases not matched to a gene: 4. The length of the CDR3 is 14 residues. The germline CDR1 and CDR2 sequences are DFQATT and SNEGSKA (reference sequence). CDR3 bases: TGCAGTGCTACAGGGGGCCAAGGCAATCAGCCCCAGCATTTT. It encodes CSATGGQGNQPQHF.

By sample share, this clonotype is medium-sized. The chain carries TRBV6-7 and TRBJ1-2, with a tentative D call TRBD1 (5 bases). TRBV6-7 is an ORF, with its function uncertain. The CDR3 runs 15 residues. Trimming removed 7 bases from V and 4 bases from J, with 19 bases in between. For the CDR3, the DNA is TGTGCCAGCACGAACCGGGACCCGACGACCTATGGCTACACCTTC. Translation gives CASTNRDPTTYGYTF.

The gene calls are TRBV19 and TRBJ1-2, with D possibly being TRBD1 (6 bases). This CDR3 comprises 13 residues. With 5 bases removed from V and 9 bases from J, the gap between germline ends came to 16 bases. CDR1 is LNHDA and CDR2 is SQIVND in the germline V gene (reference sequence). The CDR3 DNA sequence: TGTGCCAGTAGTCCAGGACAGCACCATAGCTACACCTTC. It translates to CASSPGQHHSYTF. The variable domain in full, completed from reference TRBV19 and TRBJ1-2, reads DGGITQSPKYLFRKEGQNVTLSCEQNLNHDAMYWYRQDPGQGLRLIYYSQIVNDFQKGDIAEGYSVSREKKESFPLTVTSAQKNPTAFYLCASSPGQHHSYTFGSGTRLTVV.

This clonotype was detected a few times. The CDR3, as DNA: TGCAGTGCTAGAACTAGTGAAGAGACCCAGTACTTC. Its protein is CSARTSEETQYF. The chain links TRBV20-1 to TRBJ2-5; tentatively, D is TRBD2 (5 bases). Trimming removed 2 bases at V and 3 bases at J, with 7 bases between. CDR1 DFQATT and CDR2 SNEGSKA come from the germline V gene (reference sequence). There are 12 residues in the CDR3.

This clonotype came up a few times. The V gene is TRBV5-8, the J gene TRBJ1-1, with D unresolved. The CDR3 has 12 residues. The V gene's germline CDR1 is SGHTS and CDR2 YDEGEE. The V and J ends lost 5 bases and 11 bases respectively, with 16 bases between them. In DNA form, the CDR3 reads TGTGCCAGCAGTTTTAATGTAGCAGCCGCTTTCTTT. Amino acid sequence: CASSFNVAAAFF.

The chain is built from TRBV5-1 and TRBJ2-1; TRBD2 might be the D (5 bases). The length of the CDR3 is 12 residues. CDR1 and CDR2 (germline): SGHRS, YFSETQ. V gave up 3 bases and J gave up 7 bases, with 8 bases separating them. CDR3 loop: CASSWPGNEQFF. CDR3 coding DNA: TGCGCCAGCAGCTGGCCGGGGAATGAGCAGTTCTTC.

The chain joins TRBV19 to TRBJ1-1; D gene uncertain. The CDR3 is made up of 11 amino acids. Germline CDR1 LNHDA, CDR2 SQIVND (reference sequence). V dropped 1 base and J dropped 8 bases, with 5 bases sitting between them. The CDR3 loop reads CASSIGQEAFF. As DNA, the CDR3 is TGTGCCAGTAGTATAGGGCAAGAAGCTTTCTTT.